This T cell receptor beta chain was recorded in a study of T cells after yellow fever vaccination. TCRdb reprocessed the 5' RACE reads with MiXCR, giving one entry per CDR3 protein. The data show some 350,000 distinct CDR3 sequences, approximately 4% seen once. This clonotype occurred a few times. Its antigen is unidentified. Findings and caveats of the study: Repertoires sorted by FACS could include abundant clonotypes that are contaminants from the bulk population.

The CDR3 contains 14 residues. The ends were cut back, 0 bases at V and 5 bases at J, with 12 bases in the middle. In germline, CDR1 is SGHRS, CDR2 YFSETQ. Sample: PBMCs, taken 5 days after the yellow fever booster vaccination. This sequence joins TRBV5-1 and TRBJ2-7; D unresolved. The clonotype originates from a man aged 18-30 years who received the YFV17D yellow fever vaccine. The CDR3 sequence: CASSLGSAPHEQYV. CDR3 DNA: TGCGCCAGCAGCTTGGGGTCTGCTCCGCACGAGCAGTACGTC.